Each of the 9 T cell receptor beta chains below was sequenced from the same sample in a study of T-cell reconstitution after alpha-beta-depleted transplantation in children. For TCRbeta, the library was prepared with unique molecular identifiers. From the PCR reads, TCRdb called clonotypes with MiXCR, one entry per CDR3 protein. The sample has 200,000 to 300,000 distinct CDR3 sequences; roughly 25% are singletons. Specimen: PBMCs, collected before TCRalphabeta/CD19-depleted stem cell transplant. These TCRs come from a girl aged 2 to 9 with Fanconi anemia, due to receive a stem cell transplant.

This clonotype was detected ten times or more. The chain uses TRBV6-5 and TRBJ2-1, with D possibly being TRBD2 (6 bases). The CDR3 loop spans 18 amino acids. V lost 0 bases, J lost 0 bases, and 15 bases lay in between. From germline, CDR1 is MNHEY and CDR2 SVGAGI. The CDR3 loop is CASSYSIWRGSSYNEQFF. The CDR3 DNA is TGTGCCAGCAGTTACTCGATATGGCGGGGATCCTCCTACAATGAGCAGTTCTTC.

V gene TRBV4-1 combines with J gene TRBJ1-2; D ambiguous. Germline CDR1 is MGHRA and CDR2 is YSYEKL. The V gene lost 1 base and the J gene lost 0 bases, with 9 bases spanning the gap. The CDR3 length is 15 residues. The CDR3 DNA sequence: TGCGCCAGCAGCCAAGGGGCCACATCTAACTATGGCTACACCTTC. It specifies CASSQGATSNYGYTF.

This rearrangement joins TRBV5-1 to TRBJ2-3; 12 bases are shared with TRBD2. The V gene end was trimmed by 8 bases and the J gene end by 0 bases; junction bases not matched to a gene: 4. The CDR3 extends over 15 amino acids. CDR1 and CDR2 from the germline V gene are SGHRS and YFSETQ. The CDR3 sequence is CASGLAGSSTDTQYF. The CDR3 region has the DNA TGCGCCAGTGGACTAGCGGGGTCTAGCACAGATACGCAGTATTTT.

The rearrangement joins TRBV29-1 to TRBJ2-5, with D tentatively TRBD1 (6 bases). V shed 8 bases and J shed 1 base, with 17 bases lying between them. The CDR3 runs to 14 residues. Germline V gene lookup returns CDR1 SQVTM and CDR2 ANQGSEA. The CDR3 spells CSLLQTGTQETQYF. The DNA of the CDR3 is TGCAGCCTACTGCAGACAGGTACCCAAGAGACCCAGTACTTC.

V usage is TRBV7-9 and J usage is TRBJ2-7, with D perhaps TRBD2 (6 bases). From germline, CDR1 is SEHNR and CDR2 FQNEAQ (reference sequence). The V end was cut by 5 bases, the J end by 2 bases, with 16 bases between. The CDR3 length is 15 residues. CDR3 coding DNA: TGTGCCAGCAGCGACGCCGGGACTTCACCCTACGAGCAGTACTTC. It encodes CASSDAGTSPYEQYF. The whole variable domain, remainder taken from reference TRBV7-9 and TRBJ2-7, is DTGVSQNPRHKITKRGQNVTFRCDPISEHNRLYWYRQTLGQGPEFLTYFQNEAQLEKSRLLSDRFSAERPKGSFSTLEIQRTEQGDSAMYLCASSDAGTSPYEQYFGPGTRLTVT.

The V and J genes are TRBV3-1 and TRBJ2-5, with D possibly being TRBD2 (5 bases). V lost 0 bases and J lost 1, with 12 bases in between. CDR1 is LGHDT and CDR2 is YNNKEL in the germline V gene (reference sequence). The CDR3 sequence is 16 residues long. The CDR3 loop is CASSQERVFSQETQYF. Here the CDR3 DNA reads TGTGCCAGCAGCCAAGAGAGGGTATTCAGCCAAGAGACCCAGTACTTC.

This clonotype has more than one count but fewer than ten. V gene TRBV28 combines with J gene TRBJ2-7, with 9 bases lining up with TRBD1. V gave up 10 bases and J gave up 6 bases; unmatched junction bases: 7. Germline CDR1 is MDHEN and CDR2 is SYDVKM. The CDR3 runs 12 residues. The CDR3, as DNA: TGTGCCACCAGGGGACAGGGCTTCGAGCAGTACTTC. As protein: CATRGQGFEQYF.

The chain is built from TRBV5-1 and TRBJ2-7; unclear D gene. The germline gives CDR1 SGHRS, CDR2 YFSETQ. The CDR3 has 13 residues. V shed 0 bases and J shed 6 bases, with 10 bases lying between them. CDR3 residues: CASSLEVGFEQYF. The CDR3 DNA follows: TGCGCCAGCAGCTTGGAAGTGGGGTTCGAGCAGTACTTC.

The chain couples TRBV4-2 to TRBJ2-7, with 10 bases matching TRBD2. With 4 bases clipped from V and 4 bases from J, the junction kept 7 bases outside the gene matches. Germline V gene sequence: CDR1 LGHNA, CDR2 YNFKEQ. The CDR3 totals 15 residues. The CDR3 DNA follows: TGTGCCAGCAGCCCACAGCGGGAGGGCCTTTACGAGCAGTACTTC. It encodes CASSPQREGLYEQYF.